The rows below give T cell receptor beta chains drawn from one sample of a study of response to subunit inactivated influenza vaccine. In TCRdb, the RT-PCR reads were re-called with MiXCR into one record per CDR3 protein. Altogether roughly 700,000 distinct CDR3 sequences are present, approximately 15% being singletons, with the ten largest covering 5.5% to 7%. Material: PBMCs from blood, obtained roughly 15 days before vaccination. These receptors were collected from a man aged 50 to 59 who received an inactivated influenza vaccine. Each CDR3 is given with its conserved first and last residue. D genes are given only for firm matches. Size values are once, few and many counts, or a class for expanded clones, and some rows have none.

TRBV28	TRBJ1-1	-	few	TGTGCCAGCACATTGAGGAACACTGAAGCTTTCTTT	CASTLRNTEAFF
TRBV12-3/TRBV12-4	TRBJ1-1	-	many	TGTGCCAGCAGTTTAAGTTCGACGGGTTGGATCTTT	CASSLSSTGWIF
TRBV6-5	TRBJ1-2	TRBD1	-	TGTGCCAGCAGACTCGGGACAGAGAACTATGGCTACACCTTC	CASRLGTENYGYTF
TRBV25-1	TRBJ2-3	TRBD2	-	TGTGCCAGCAGTGGGGACCCCCGACTAGCGGGGAGCACAGATACGCAGTATTTT	CASSGDPRLAGSTDTQYF
TRBV9	TRBJ2-1	-	few	TGTGCCAGCAGCGTAGACGGGAGTCTTGAGCAGTTCTTC	CASSVDGSLEQFF
TRBV2	TRBJ2-1	-	few	TGTGCCAGCCGTCCCCAACCCGGGTCTTACTACAATGAGCAGTTCTTC	CASRPQPGSYYNEQFF
TRBV4-3	TRBJ2-7	TRBD1	-	TGCGCCAGCAGCCAGTACGCGGAACAGGGGGCTCCCGAGCAGTATTTC	CASSQYAEQGAPEQYF
TRBV20-1	TRBJ2-7	-	few	TGCAGTGCTACCCCCGGACCTCCTTGGGAGCAGTACTTC	CSATPGPPWEQYF
TRBV2	TRBJ1-6	TRBD1	few	TGTGCCAGCAGCGAAGGGACAGGCAAATATAATTCACCCCTCCACTTT	CASSEGTGKYNSPLHF
TRBV5-6	TRBJ2-3	-	few	TGTGCCAGCAGCTTGACAGGGACTGGCGCAGATACGCAGTATTTT	CASSLTGTGADTQYF
TRBV12-3/TRBV12-4	TRBJ2-1	-	few	TGTGCCAGCAGTTTTCCGGGATTTGTGGATGAGCAGTTCTTC	CASSFPGFVDEQFF
TRBV6-1	TRBJ2-7	-	-	TGTGCCACCCGACGGGAAGGAATCACCTACGAGCAGTACTTC	CATRREGITYEQYF
TRBV12-3/TRBV12-4	TRBJ2-3	TRBD1	many	TGTGCCAGCAGTCGACAGGGAACAGATACGCAGTATTTT	CASSRQGTDTQYF
TRBV20-1	TRBJ2-1	-	few	TGCAGTGCTGAGTGGGGGGATGAGCAGTTCTTC	CSAEWGDEQFF
TRBV12-3/TRBV12-4	TRBJ2-3	-	few	TGTGCCAGCAGTTCGATTTGGAGCACAGATACGCAGTATTTT	CASSSIWSTDTQYF
TRBV14	TRBJ2-1	-	-	TGTGCCAGCAGCCAATTTATGAGCACGAATGAGCAGTTCTTC	CASSQFMSTNEQFF
TRBV7-8	TRBJ1-2	-	many	TGTGCCAGCAGCCCAAAGAGAGGGCCCGGGGAAGGCTACACCTTC	CASSPKRGPGEGYTF
TRBV15	TRBJ2-3	-	-	TGTGCCACCAGCAGAGATCTCCAGAGAACAGATACGCAGTATTTT	CATSRDLQRTDTQYF
TRBV28	TRBJ1-5	TRBD1	few	TGTGCCAGCAGGGAGAGACAGGGTTATAGCAATCAGCCCCAGCATTTT	CASRERQGYSNQPQHF
TRBV7-2	TRBJ2-1	TRBD1	-	TGTGCCAGCAGCGTCTCCGGGACAGGGGGTTGGAATGAGCAGTTCTTC	CASSVSGTGGWNEQFF
TRBV4-1	TRBJ2-5	-	-	TGCGCCAGCAGCCGCCAAGGAAGGGGCGGAGAGACCCAGTACTTC	CASSRQGRGGETQYF
TRBV20-1	TRBJ2-1	TRBD2	-	TGCAGTGCTCGGCGGGGGGGCACCTACAATGAGCAGTTCTTC	CSARRGGTYNEQFF
TRBV5-5	TRBJ1-5	-	few	TGTGCCAGCAGCTTGGCGGAGGGACGACAGCCCCAGCATTTT	CASSLAEGRQPQHF
TRBV20-1	TRBJ2-3	-	few	TGCAGTGCTAACCGTGGGGATACGCAGTATTTT	CSANRGDTQYF
TRBV20-1	TRBJ2-3	-	-	TGCAGTGCTAGAGATTACAGGGCGGTTAAAGATACGCAGTATTTT	CSARDYRAVKDTQYF
TRBV7-9	TRBJ2-3	TRBD1	few	TGTGCCAGCAGCTTAGGACAGGGGGCGATTAGCGATACGCAGTATTTT	CASSLGQGAISDTQYF
TRBV4-3	TRBJ2-2	TRBD1	many	TGCGCCAGCAGCCAAGAAAGTCACGGACAGGGAAGGACCGGGGAGCTGTTTTTT	CASSQESHGQGRTGELFF
TRBV10-3	TRBJ2-7	TRBD1	-	TGTGCCATCCGGGACAGGTATGCCTTGCACGAGCAGTACTTC	CAIRDRYALHEQYF
TRBV2	TRBJ1-5	-	-	TGTGCCAGCAGTGAAGAAGGGGGGATGGACAATCAGCCCCAGCATTTT	CASSEEGGMDNQPQHF
TRBV7-2	TRBJ1-2	TRBD1	-	TGTGCCAGCAGCTTAGGACAGGGGTGGAACTATGGCTACACCTTC	CASSLGQGWNYGYTF
TRBV20-1	TRBJ2-1	TRBD2	few	TGCAGTGCTGCCTTAAGACTAGCGGGGGGCCATGGGTCCTACAATGAGCAGTTCTTC	CSAALRLAGGHGSYNEQFF
TRBV5-1	TRBJ2-3	TRBD1	few	TGCGCCAGCAGCTTCCACGGACAGGGGTCCGCAGATACGCAGTATTTT	CASSFHGQGSADTQYF
TRBV7-2	TRBJ1-6	TRBD1	-	TGTGCCAGCAGCACCCGGGACAGGGGATTAAGTTCACCCCTCCACTTT	CASSTRDRGLSSPLHF
TRBV2	TRBJ1-1	-	many	TGTGCCAGCAATGGCCAGCCGAACACTGAAGCTTTCTTT	CASNGQPNTEAFF
TRBV6-6	TRBJ2-1	-	few	TGTGCCAGCAGGAGCGAGATGGACCGGCAGCAGTTCTTC	CASRSEMDRQQFF